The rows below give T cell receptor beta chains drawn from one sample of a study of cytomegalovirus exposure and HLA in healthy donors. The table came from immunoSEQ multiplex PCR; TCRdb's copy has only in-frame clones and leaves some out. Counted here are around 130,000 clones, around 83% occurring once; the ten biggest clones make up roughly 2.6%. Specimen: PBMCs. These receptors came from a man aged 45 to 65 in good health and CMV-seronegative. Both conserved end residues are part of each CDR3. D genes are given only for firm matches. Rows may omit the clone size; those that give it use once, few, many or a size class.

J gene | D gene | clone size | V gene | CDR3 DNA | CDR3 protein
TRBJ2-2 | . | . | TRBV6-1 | TGTGCCAGCACACAGGAATTGGGCGGGGAGCTGTTTTTT | CASTQELGGELFF
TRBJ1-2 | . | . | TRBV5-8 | TGTGCCAGCAGCTTGGGGTCGGTCTATGGCTACACCTTC | CASSLGSVYGYTF
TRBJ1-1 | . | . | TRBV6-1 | TGTGCCAGCAGTGGGTTCCGGGTGAACACTGAAGCTTTCTTT | CASSGFRVNTEAFF
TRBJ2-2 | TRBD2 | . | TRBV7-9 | TGTGCCAGCAGCAAACTAGCGGGGGTCATCACCGGGGAGCTGTTTTTT | CASSKLAGVITGELFF
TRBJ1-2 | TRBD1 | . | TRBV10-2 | TGCGCCAGCAGTGGGGACAGGGGAAGCTATGGCTACACCTTC | CASSGDRGSYGYTF
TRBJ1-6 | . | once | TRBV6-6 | TGTGCCGTCGCACAGAGCTCCTATAATTCACCCCTCCACTTT | CAVAQSSYNSPLHF
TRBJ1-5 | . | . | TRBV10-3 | TGTGCCATCAGTGAGCTTGGAGATAGCAATCAGCCCCAGCATTTT | CAISELGDSNQPQHF
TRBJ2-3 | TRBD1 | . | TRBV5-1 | TGCGCCAGCAGTGGCCAGGGGGCTTCAGATACGCAGTATTTT | CASSGQGASDTQYF
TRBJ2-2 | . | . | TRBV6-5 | TGTGCCAGCAGCCTATCAAGGGGGTTAGGGGAGCTGTTTTTT | CASSLSRGLGELFF
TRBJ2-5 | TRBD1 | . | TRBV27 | TGTGCCAGCGCCTCAGCCCGGGACAGCGTAGAGACCCAGTACTTC | CASASARDSVETQYF
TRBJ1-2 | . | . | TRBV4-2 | TGTGCCAGCAGCCAAGAAGTGGGCCTCGCCCACTATGGCTACACCTTC | CASSQEVGLAHYGYTF
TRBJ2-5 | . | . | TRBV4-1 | TGCGCCAGCAGCCAAGAAGGGGCTTCGGAGACCCAGTACTTC | CASSQEGASETQYF
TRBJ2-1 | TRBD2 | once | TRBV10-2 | TGCGCCACCCGCCCTGGGGAGGGTTCGTTCCTATGGCATGAGCAGTTCTTC | CATRPGEGSFLWHEQFF
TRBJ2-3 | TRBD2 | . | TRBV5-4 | TGTGCCAGCAGCTCCCGGACTAGCGGGGGGACTAGCACAGATACGCAGTATTTT | CASSSRTSGGTSTDTQYF
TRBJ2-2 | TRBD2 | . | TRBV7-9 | TGTGCCAGCAGCTCGGGACTAGTGAACACCGGGGAGCTGTTTTTT | CASSSGLVNTGELFF
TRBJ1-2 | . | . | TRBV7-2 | TGTGCCAGCAGCTCCTCGGTGGGTGAGGGCTATGGCTACACCTTC | CASSSSVGEGYGYTF
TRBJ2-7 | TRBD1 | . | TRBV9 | TGTGCCAGCAGCGCACAGGGGAATTCCTACGAGCAGTACTTC | CASSAQGNSYEQYF
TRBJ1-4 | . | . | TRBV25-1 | TGTGCCAGCAGTGACGTCGGGGCAACTAATGAAAAACTGTTTTTT | CASSDVGATNEKLFF
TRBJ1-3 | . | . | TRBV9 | TGTGCCAGCAGCGGGGGGGGCTCTGGAAACACCATATATTTT | CASSGGGSGNTIYF
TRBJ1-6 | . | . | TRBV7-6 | TGTGCCAGCAGCTTAAATCCGGATTCACCCCTCCACTTT | CASSLNPDSPLHF
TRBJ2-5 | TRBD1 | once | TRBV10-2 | TGCGCCAGCATGGGGACAGGGGCGATGGGGCAGTACTTC | CASMGTGAMGQYF
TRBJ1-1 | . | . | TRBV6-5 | TGTGCCAGCAGTTACGGGTCCAGGGACACTGAAGCTTTCTTT | CASSYGSRDTEAFF
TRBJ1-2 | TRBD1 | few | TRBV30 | TGTGCGTTATCCCGGGACAGGCCAAACTATGGCTACACCTTC | CALSRDRPNYGYTF
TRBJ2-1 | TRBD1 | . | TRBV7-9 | TGTGCCAGCAGTTCTCTAGAGGGACAGCGGTACAATGAGCAGTTCTTC | CASSSLEGQRYNEQFF
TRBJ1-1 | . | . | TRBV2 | TGTGCCAGCACTCCCGGTGCGGAAGCTTTCTTT | CASTPGAEAFF
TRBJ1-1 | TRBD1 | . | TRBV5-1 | TGCGCCAGCAGTTTGCAGGGGGGTGACACTGAAGCTTTCTTT | CASSLQGGDTEAFF
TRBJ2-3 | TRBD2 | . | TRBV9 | TGTGCCAGCAGCGTAGGGAACCGACTAGCGGGGAATACAGATACGCAGTATTTT | CASSVGNRLAGNTDTQYF
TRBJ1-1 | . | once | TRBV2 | TGTGCCAGCAGTGAAACCCGACTGGAATACACTGAAGCTTTCTTT | CASSETRLEYTEAFF
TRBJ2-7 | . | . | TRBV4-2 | TGTGCCAGCAGCCAAGCGGGTCCCACCGGGAAGTACTTC | CASSQAGPTGKYF
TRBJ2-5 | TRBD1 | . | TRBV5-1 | TGCGCCAGCAGCTTTGGGACAGAAGAGACCCAGTACTTC | CASSFGTEETQYF
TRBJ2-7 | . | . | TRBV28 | TGTGCCAGCATCCCCCGCCAGGCCGCTGGGGAGCAGTACTTC | CASIPRQAAGEQYF
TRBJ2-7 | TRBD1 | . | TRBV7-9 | TGTGCCAGCAGCTTAGGTCAGGGGGCGGCCTACGAGCAGTACTTC | CASSLGQGAAYEQYF